This TCR beta chain was identified during a study of a mutant IDH1 vaccine in newly diagnosed glioma. Study-level information: First vaccine doses came 4-6 weeks after radiotherapy alone, or with temozolomide cycles. Prior therapy was radiotherapy, temozolomide, or both; most received both.

Time point noted: week 5, during vaccination. The content of each vaccine dose was 300 ug of mutant IDH1 20-mer peptide, and topical imiquimod accompanied it. Germline values: CDR1 SGHRS, CDR2 YFSETQ. V lost 2 bases and J 3 bases, leaving 14 bases between the germline ends. The CDR3 extends over 16 amino acids. Profiled with immunoSEQ multiplex PCR; TCRdb holds only in-frame clones, not every one. The sample has roughly 28,000 clones, around four fifths seen once; the top ten hold approximately 7.7%. For this clone: No antigen is known for it.

This material consisted of PBMCs, taken from a glioma patient whose treatment included an IDH1 peptide vaccine. The J gene is TRBJ2-2, the V gene TRBV5-1, with D perhaps given as TRBD1 or TRBD2 (6 bases each). The sequence was obtained from a man aged 40-49 years with glioma. Some clones in this sample may be carry-over from other donors' samples. The CDR3 region is CASSLSPGADTGELFF. The CDR3 DNA reads TGCGCCAGCAGCTTATCGCCGGGGGCAGACACCGGGGAGCTGTTTTTT.